This T cell receptor (beta chain) appears in the sequencing data of a study of T cell responses to AZD1222 COVID-19 vaccine. V lost 6 bases, J lost 7 bases, and 7 bases stayed unmatched. Looked up from germline, CDR1 is MNHEY and CDR2 is SMNVEV (reference sequence). The CDR3 has 13 residues. Worth noting for this clone: What it binds is not known.

General study points: White British donors predominated, females outnumbered males, and clonal diversity was possibly underestimated. Targeting of unmutated variant regions was reportedly seen in nearly half of spike-specific TCRs.

Some clones are missing from TCRdb's copy, which holds only in-frame ones; the method was immunoSEQ multiplex PCR. Found here are 60,000 to 85,000 clones, 88% of them singletons; the top ten hold more than 4.5%. The rearrangement links TRBV27 to TRBJ2-3; 7 positions match TRBD1. This receptor was obtained from an adult who received the MenACWY meningococcal vaccine as a control. The specimen comprised peripheral blood, sampled 28 days after the second dose of the MenACWY control vaccine. CDR3 nucleotides: TGTGCCAGCAGCCAGACAGGGTCAAATACGCAGTATTTT. Encoded protein: CASSQTGSNTQYF.